This TCR beta chain emerged from a study of T cells after yellow fever vaccination. Turning to this clonotype: Its antigen remains unidentified.

The CDR3 sequence is 16 residues long. Trimming pared 0 bases from V and 5 bases from J, leaving 18 bases between. Looked up from germline, CDR1 is SGDLS and CDR2 is YYNGEE. Using its own MiXCR run on the 5' RACE reads, TCRdb lists one record per CDR3 protein. The sample shows just under 600,000 distinct CDR3 sequences, about 14% of them seen only once. General study findings and limits: Within FACS-sorted repertoires, abundant clonotypes contaminating from the bulk population could be present. Clonotypes found in both CD4 and CD8 compartments made up a small share. The study found a weaker secondary response that peaked faster, day 5 versus 15. Subsequent booster samples again held most clones from primary vaccination (under 98% CD4, about 85% CD8).

The source of this sequence is a man aged 25 to 40 who received the YFV17D yellow fever vaccine. The material was PBMCs, obtained on the day of the yellow fever booster vaccination. The V call is TRBV9, the J call TRBJ2-7; D is unclear. CDR3 sequence (DNA): TGTGCCAGCAGCGTAGTGACCCTTTTACTTGTTGACGAGCAGTACTTC. Translated: CASSVVTLLLVDEQYF.